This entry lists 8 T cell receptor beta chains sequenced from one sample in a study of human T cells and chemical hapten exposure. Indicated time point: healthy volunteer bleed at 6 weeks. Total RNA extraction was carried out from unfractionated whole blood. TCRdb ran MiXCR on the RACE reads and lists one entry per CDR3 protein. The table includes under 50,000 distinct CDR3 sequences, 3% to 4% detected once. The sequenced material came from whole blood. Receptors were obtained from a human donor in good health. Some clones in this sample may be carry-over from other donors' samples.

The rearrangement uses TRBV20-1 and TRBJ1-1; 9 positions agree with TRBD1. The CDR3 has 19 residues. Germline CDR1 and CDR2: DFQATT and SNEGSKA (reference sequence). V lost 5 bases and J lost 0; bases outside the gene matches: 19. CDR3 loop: CSAFPRLRDRVYMNTEAFF. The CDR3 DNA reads TGCAGTGCTTTCCCAAGGCTCCGGGACAGGGTTTACATGAACACTGAAGCTTTCTTT.

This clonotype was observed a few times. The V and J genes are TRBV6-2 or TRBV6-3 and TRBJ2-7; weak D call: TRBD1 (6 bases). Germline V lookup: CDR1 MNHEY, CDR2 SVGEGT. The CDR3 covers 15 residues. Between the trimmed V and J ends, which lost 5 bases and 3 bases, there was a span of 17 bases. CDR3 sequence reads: CASSTRTVINYEQYF. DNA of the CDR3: TGTGCCAGCAGTACCCGGACAGTAATAAACTACGAGCAGTACTTC.

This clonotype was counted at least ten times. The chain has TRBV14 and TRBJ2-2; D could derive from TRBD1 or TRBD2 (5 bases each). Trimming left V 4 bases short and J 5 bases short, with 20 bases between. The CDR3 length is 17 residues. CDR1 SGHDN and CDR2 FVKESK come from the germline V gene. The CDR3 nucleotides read TGTGCCAGCAGCCCCCCGTCAAGGGGCTCGGGGACCGGGGAGCTGTTTTTT. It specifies CASSPPSRGSGTGELFF.

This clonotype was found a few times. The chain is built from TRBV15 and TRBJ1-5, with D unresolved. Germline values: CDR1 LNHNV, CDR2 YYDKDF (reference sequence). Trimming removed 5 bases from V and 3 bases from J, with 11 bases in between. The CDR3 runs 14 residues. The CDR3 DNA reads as TGTGCCACCAGCCGCGGAGGGAACAATCAGCCCCAGCATTTT. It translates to CATSRGGNNQPQHF.

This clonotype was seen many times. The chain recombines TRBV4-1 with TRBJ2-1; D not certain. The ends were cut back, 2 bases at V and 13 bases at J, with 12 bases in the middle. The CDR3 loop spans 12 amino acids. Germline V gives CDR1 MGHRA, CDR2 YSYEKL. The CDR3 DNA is TGCGCCAGCAGCCAACCTATGTCATTCCAGTTCTTC. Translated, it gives CASSQPMSFQFF.

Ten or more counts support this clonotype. This CDR3 reads CASSLGQNQETQYF. In DNA form, the CDR3 reads TGTGCCAGCAGCTTAGGACAGAACCAAGAGACCCAGTACTTC. The V gene is TRBV7-9, the J gene TRBJ2-5; TRBD1 might be the D (5 bases). Germline loops: CDR1 SEHNR, CDR2 FQNEAQ (reference sequence). The CDR3 has 14 amino acids. Trimming took 1 base from V and 0 from J, leaving 6 bases between them.

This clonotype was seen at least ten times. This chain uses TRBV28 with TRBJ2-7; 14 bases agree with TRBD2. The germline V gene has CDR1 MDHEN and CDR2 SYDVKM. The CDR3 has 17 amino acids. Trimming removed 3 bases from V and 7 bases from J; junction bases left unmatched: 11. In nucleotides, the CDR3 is TGTGCCAGCAGTTTGCTGAAGGGACTAGCGGGAGTAAGTGAGCAGTACTTC. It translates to CASSLLKGLAGVSEQYF. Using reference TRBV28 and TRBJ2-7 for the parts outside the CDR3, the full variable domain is DVKVTQSSRYLVKRTGEKVFLECVQDMDHENMFWYRQDPGLGLRLIYFSYDVKMKEKGDIPEGYSVSREKKERFSLILESASTNQTSMYLCASSLLKGLAGVSEQYFGPGTRLTVT.

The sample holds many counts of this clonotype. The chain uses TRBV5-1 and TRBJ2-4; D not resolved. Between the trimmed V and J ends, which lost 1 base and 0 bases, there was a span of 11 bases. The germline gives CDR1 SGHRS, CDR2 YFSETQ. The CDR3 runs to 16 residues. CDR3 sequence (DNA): TGCGCCAGCAGCTTGCAGGCAGACCTAGCCAAAAACATTCAGTACTTC. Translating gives CASSLQADLAKNIQYF.